This section outlines one TCR beta chain sequence together with its context. TCRdb keeps only in-frame clones here, not all; method: immunoSEQ multiplex PCR. In the table there are more than 150,000 clones, roughly 93% of which are singletons. This entry comes from a study of control samples from healthy donors and cancer patients. The germline V gene encodes CDR1 SQVTM and CDR2 ANQGSEA. This CDR3 is built from 12 residues. Trimming at V came to 7 bases and at J to 8 bases, leaving 10 bases not matched to a gene. Sequencing was done on a sample of blood. The clonotype was recovered from a man aged 45 to 65 in good health. The gene calls are TRBV29-1 and TRBJ1-1; TRBD1 matches 7 bases. The DNA for the CDR3 is TGCAGCGCCCAGCAGGGGACAGCCGAAGCTTTCTTT. Translated: CSAQQGTAEAFF.